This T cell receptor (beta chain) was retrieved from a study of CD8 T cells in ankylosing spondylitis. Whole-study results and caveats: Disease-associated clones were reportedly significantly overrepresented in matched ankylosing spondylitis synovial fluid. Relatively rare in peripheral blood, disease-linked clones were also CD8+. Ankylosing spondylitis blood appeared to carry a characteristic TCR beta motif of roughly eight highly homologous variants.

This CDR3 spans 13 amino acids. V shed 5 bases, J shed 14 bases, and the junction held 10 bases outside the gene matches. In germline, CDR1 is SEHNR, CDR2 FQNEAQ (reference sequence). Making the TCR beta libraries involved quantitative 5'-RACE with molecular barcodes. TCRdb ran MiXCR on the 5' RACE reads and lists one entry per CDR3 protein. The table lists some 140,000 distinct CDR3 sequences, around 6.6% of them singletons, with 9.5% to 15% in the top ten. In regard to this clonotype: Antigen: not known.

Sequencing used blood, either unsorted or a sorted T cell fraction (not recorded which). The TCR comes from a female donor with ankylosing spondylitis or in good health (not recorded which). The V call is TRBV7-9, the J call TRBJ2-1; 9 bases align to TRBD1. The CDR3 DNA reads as TGTGCCAGCAGCCCGGAGTACAGGGGGCTAAAGTTCTTC. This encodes CASSPEYRGLKFF.